The 25 T cell receptor beta chains presented below share a single source sample, sequenced in a study of identical twins. MiXCR, applied by TCRdb to the 5' RACE reads, yields one record per CDR3 protein. The table records 310,000 or so distinct CDR3 sequences, around 9.7% of them present only once. Another study also made use of these data, one on yellow fever vaccine responses in identical twins.

Sample: CD8+ T cells sorted from blood. These receptors were collected from a young woman in good health.

This clonotype has more than one count but fewer than ten. The J gene is TRBJ2-1, the V gene TRBV7-9, with 8 bases fitting TRBD2. V dropped 1 base and J dropped 9; count of bases not matched to a gene: 5. CDR3 length equals 14 residues. Germline V gene data show CDR1 as SEHNR and CDR2 as FQNEAQ (reference sequence). This CDR3 is CASSLGGLVSEQFF. The CDR3 region has the DNA TGTGCCAGCAGCTTAGGGGGACTAGTCTCTGAGCAGTTCTTC.

This sequence joins TRBV5-8 and TRBJ2-3, with D perhaps matching TRBD1 (5 bases). The germline CDR1 and CDR2 sequences are SGHTS and YDEGEE. There are 16 residues in the CDR3. Trimming took 1 base from V and 4 from J, leaving 16 bases between them. This chain's CDR3 is CASSLRGMELPDTQYF. The CDR3 DNA follows: TGTGCCAGCAGCTTGAGGGGCATGGAGTTACCAGATACGCAGTATTTT.

This clonotype showed up many times. The chain uses TRBV5-1 and TRBJ2-1; D is unclear. Germline V lookup: CDR1 SGHRS, CDR2 YFSETQ. The V end lost 2 bases, the J end lost 0 bases, and 9 bases lay between the germline ends. This CDR3 comprises 15 residues. The CDR3 coding sequence is TGCGCCAGCAGCTTAGTAACGGACTCCTACAATGAGCAGTTCTTC. This translates into CASSLVTDSYNEQFF.

V usage is TRBV20-1 and J usage is TRBJ2-7, with TRBD1 matching over 8 bases. This CDR3 comprises 14 residues. The V gene's germline CDR1 is DFQATT and CDR2 SNEGSKA (reference sequence). Unmatched junction bases numbered 11, after V lost 6 bases and J lost 4 bases. The CDR3 sequence: CSAGDRLAWYEQYF. For the CDR3, the DNA is TGCAGTGCAGGGGACAGGCTGGCATGGTACGAGCAGTACTTC.

This clonotype was seen ten or more times. This chain links TRBV7-8 with TRBJ2-7, with unresolved D. The V end was cut by 6 bases, the J end by 6 bases, with 15 bases between. CDR1 is SGHVS, CDR2 FQNEAQ, per germline. The CDR3 runs 13 residues. This chain's CDR3 is CASRASGEGEQYF. The CDR3 DNA follows: TGTGCCAGCAGGGCCTCGGGTGAAGGCGAGCAGTACTTC.

The V call is TRBV7-9, the J call TRBJ1-3; 9 bases are shared with TRBD1. The CDR3 is 13 amino acids. Losses at the gene ends were 5 bases for V and 12 bases for J; bases not matched to a gene: 8. Germline CDR1 reads SEHNR; CDR2 reads FQNEAQ (reference sequence). In nucleotides, the CDR3 is TGTGCCAGCAGCCCGGGACAGGGCCCACGCATATATTTT. Translation gives CASSPGQGPRIYF.

This clonotype has more than one count but fewer than ten. The chain uses TRBV13 and TRBJ2-3; D is perhaps TRBD1 or TRBD2 (5 bases each). Trimming pared 6 bases from V and 0 bases from J, leaving 7 bases between. This CDR3 has 13 amino acids. Germline V CDR1 and CDR2: PRHDT, FYEKMQ (reference sequence). CDR3 protein: CASSRDSTDTQYF. The DNA of the CDR3 is TGTGCCAGCAGTCGGGACAGCACAGATACGCAGTATTTT.

This clonotype came up a few times. This chain connects TRBV30 to TRBJ2-7; D not certain. The germline gives CDR1 GTSNPN, CDR2 SVGIG (reference sequence). V was shortened by 0 bases and J by 4 bases, with 10 bases between the two germline ends. The CDR3 covers 13 residues. The DNA of the CDR3 is TGTGCCTGGAGTGTACTTGCCGGTTACGAGCAGTACTTC. This encodes CAWSVLAGYEQYF.

The table lists this clonotype with many counts. Compared with germline, one end of the junction differs, possibly owing to a read error. The genes are TRBV28 and TRBJ2-7; 7 positions agree with TRBD1. The CDR3 length is 17 residues. Germline CDR1 reads MDHEN; CDR2 reads SYDVKM. As DNA, the CDR3 is TGTGCCAGCAGTTCCCCGATTATGACAGGGATCTCCCACGAGCAGTACTTC. This encodes CASSSPIMTGISHEQYF.

This clonotype was recorded at least ten times. The chain carries TRBV7-9 and TRBJ2-7; D possibly matches TRBD1 or TRBD2 (6 bases each). The germline V gene has CDR1 SEHNR and CDR2 FQNEAQ (reference sequence). The CDR3 is 13 amino acids. Trimming stripped 3 bases from V and 4 bases from J, with 10 bases between. CDR3 nucleotides: TGTGCCAGCAGCTTCACAGGGAGGTACGAGCAGTACTTC. Translating it yields CASSFTGRYEQYF. Filled out from reference TRBV7-9 and TRBJ2-7, the complete variable domain reads DTGVSQNPRHKITKRGQNVTFRCDPISEHNRLYWYRQTLGQGPEFLTYFQNEAQLEKSRLLSDRFSAERPKGSFSTLEIQRTEQGDSAMYLCASSFTGRYEQYFGPGTRLTVT.

This clonotype appeared many times. This rearrangement joins TRBV12-3 or TRBV12-4 to TRBJ2-1, with D maybe TRBD1 (5 bases). The CDR3 extends over 14 amino acids. With 7 bases removed from V and 7 bases from J, the gap between germline ends came to 17 bases. The DNA for the CDR3 is TGTGCCAGCACCTTAAGGTCAGGGTTGAATGAGCAGTTCTTC. Protein sequence: CASTLRSGLNEQFF.

This clonotype was observed many times. The V and J genes are TRBV7-9 and TRBJ2-4; 7 positions match TRBD1. Germline-derived CDR1 and CDR2 are SEHNR and FQNEAQ (reference sequence). The CDR3 totals 15 residues. V dropped 5 bases and J dropped 5; count of bases not matched to a gene: 9. CDR3 coding DNA: TGTGCCAGCAGCCAGTCTACAGGGGACCAAAACATTCAGTACTTC. This encodes CASSQSTGDQNIQYF.

The rearrangement joins TRBV3-1 to TRBJ2-4; tentatively, D is TRBD2 (7 bases). V was cut by 1 base and J by 7 bases, with 11 bases left in between. CDR3 length: 14 amino acids. CDR1 is LGHDT and CDR2 is YNNKEL in the germline V gene (reference sequence). The CDR3 DNA is TGTGCCAGCAGCCAAGTGGGGGGGGCCAACATTCAGTACTTC. It codes for CASSQVGGANIQYF.

This sequence joins TRBV29-1 and TRBJ2-1; tentative D call: TRBD1 (6 bases). The CDR3 runs 10 residues. Per germline, CDR1 SQVTM and CDR2 ANQGSEA. V lost 7 bases to trimming and J lost 6 bases, with 7 bases between them. CDR3 residues: CSARGNEQFF. Here the CDR3 DNA reads TGCAGCGCCAGGGGCAATGAGCAGTTCTTC.

There are many counts of this clonotype. V gene TRBV4-3 combines with J gene TRBJ2-1; 8 positions match TRBD2. The CDR3 covers 16 residues. The trim removed 0 bases at V and 8 bases at J, leaving 9 bases unmatched. Germline V lookup: CDR1 LGHNA, CDR2 YSLEER. The CDR3 protein is CASSQDQGERGHEQFF. DNA for the CDR3: TGCGCCAGCAGCCAAGATCAAGGCGAGCGGGGGCATGAGCAGTTCTTC.

The chain couples TRBV4-3 to TRBJ2-1; tentatively, D is TRBD1 (6 bases). Trimming removed 3 bases at V and 4 bases at J, with 13 bases between. This CDR3 comprises 15 residues. CDR1 LGHNA and CDR2 YSLEER come from the germline V gene. The CDR3 here is CASSHGTDRYNEQFF. The CDR3 DNA reads as TGCGCCAGCAGCCACGGCACTGACAGGTACAATGAGCAGTTCTTC.

This clonotype was picked up a small number of times. The chain is built from TRBV7-4 and TRBJ2-5, with 8 bases matching TRBD2. The length of the CDR3 is 16 residues. Trimming at V came to 0 bases and at J to 7 bases, leaving 10 bases not matched to a gene. The germline CDR1 and CDR2 sequences are SGHVT and SQSDAQ. This chain's CDR3 is CASSLASTGGPGTQYF. DNA for the CDR3: TGTGCCAGCAGCTTAGCCTCTACGGGAGGGCCAGGGACCCAGTACTTC.

This chain links TRBV29-1 with TRBJ2-5, with 11 positions matching TRBD2. This CDR3 is built from 18 residues. J was trimmed by 3 bases and V by 6 bases; bases with no gene match: 18. CDR1 and CDR2 from the germline V gene are SQVTM and ANQGSEA. CDR3 protein: CSVRGLLAGDLGEETQYF. DNA for the CDR3: TGCAGCGTCCGCGGGTTACTAGCGGGGGATCTCGGAGAAGAGACCCAGTACTTC.

This chain links TRBV6-5 with TRBJ2-3, with D unclear. The V gene lost 0 bases and the J gene lost 1 base, with 14 bases spanning the gap. Germline V gives CDR1 MNHEY, CDR2 SVGAGI. The CDR3 is 17 amino acids. CDR3 DNA: TGTGCCAGCAGTTACTCGAATAGGGCGGACGGCACAGATACGCAGTATTTT. It specifies CASSYSNRADGTDTQYF.

The chain employs TRBV12-3 or TRBV12-4 and TRBJ1-2, with TRBD1 matching 9 bases. The CDR3 covers 16 residues. Germline trimming cut 2 bases from V and 6 bases from J; bases unmatched to any gene: 10. The CDR3 DNA follows: TGTGCCAGCAGTTTATCTATCACAGGGGGCAAGGATGGCTACACCTTC. This sequence encodes CASSLSITGGKDGYTF.

V usage is TRBV2 and J usage is TRBJ2-7, with 8 bases identical to TRBD2. Germline V gene lookup returns CDR1 SNHLY and CDR2 FYNNEI. The CDR3 runs 12 residues. After removal of 6 bases from V and 5 bases from J, the junction contained 3 bases not matched to a gene. The chain's CDR3 is CASRGGGNEQYF. The CDR3 nucleotides read TGTGCCAGCAGGGGCGGGGGGAACGAGCAGTACTTC.

This clonotype was recorded many times. The V call is TRBV6-2 or TRBV6-3, the J call TRBJ2-1; D remains unclear. The CDR3 runs 13 residues. The V end was cut by 5 bases, the J end by 3 bases, with 8 bases between. The germline CDR1 and CDR2 sequences are MNHEY and SVGEGT. DNA for the CDR3: TGTGCCAGCAGTCCAAGTAACTACAATGAGCAGTTCTTC. This codes for CASSPSNYNEQFF.

This clonotype has at least ten counts. The chain is built from TRBV27 and TRBJ2-1, with 10 bases fitting TRBD2. Per germline, CDR1 MNHEY and CDR2 SMNVEV (reference sequence). This CDR3 contains 17 residues. J lost 8 bases, V lost 5 bases, and 15 bases had no gene match. CDR3 nucleotide sequence: TGTGCCAGCAGTCCGGTAACTAGCGGGAACCCTTGGCATGAGCAGTTCTTC. It specifies CASSPVTSGNPWHEQFF.

The chain combines TRBV2 with TRBJ2-2, with 7 bases lining up with TRBD1. The CDR3 totals 16 residues. After removal of 10 bases from V and 0 bases from J, the junction contained 11 bases not matched to a gene. Germline assignment: CDR1 SNHLY and CDR2 FYNNEI. CDR3 coding DNA: TGTGCCACAACTCTAAGGGACAGCGCGAACACCGGGGAGCTGTTTTTT. Its translation is CATTLRDSANTGELFF.

The chain is built from TRBV7-9 and TRBJ2-3; 9 bases match TRBD2. V was clipped by 5 bases and J by 1 base; unmatched bases: 4. This CDR3 region has 15 residues. Germline-derived CDR1 and CDR2 are SEHNR and FQNEAQ (reference sequence). CDR3 coding DNA: TGTGCCAGCAGCCATAGCGGGGGAGGCACAGATACGCAGTATTTT. It specifies CASSHSGGGTDTQYF.